One sample yielded the 27 T cell receptor beta chains listed below, sequenced in a study of post-analysis software for immune sequencing data. Incorporated into the TCR beta cDNA libraries were unique molecular identifiers, which served to reduce PCR and sequencing biases. TCRdb analysed the PCR reads with MiXCR anew, one entry per CDR3 protein. The sample comprises a few hundred thousand distinct CDR3 sequences, roughly 45% of which are singletons, and about 12% rests with the top ten. Broader study findings: TRBV segments more frequent in patients than in controls numbered a few and included TRBV5-6, TRBV5-1 and TRBV20-1.

Their target antigens are unknown. The sequenced material came from blood. The receptor set was obtained from a girl aged 5-17 years with multiple sclerosis.

This clonotype appeared a few times. The rearrangement uses TRBV3-1 and TRBJ2-7; possibly TRBD1 for D (6 bases). The germline V and J ends were trimmed by 2 bases and 0 bases, with 8 bases remaining between them. This CDR3 is built from 14 residues. In germline, CDR1 is LGHDT, CDR2 YNNKEL (reference sequence). CDR3 bases: TGTGCCAGCAGCCAAACAGGGAACTCCTACGAGCAGTACTTC. It encodes CASSQTGNSYEQYF.

This clonotype was detected a few times. The chain joins TRBV20-1 to TRBJ2-1; D uncertain. Trimming took off 7 bases at V and 4 bases at J, with 20 bases between the two ends. In germline, CDR1 is DFQATT, CDR2 SNEGSKA (reference sequence). The CDR3 has 15 amino acids. CDR3 bases: TGCAGTGTCCCCCTGGCTCAACTCTTTTACAATGAGCAGTTCTTC. It is translated as CSVPLAQLFYNEQFF.

Regarding this clonotype: One end of the junction is discordant with germline, which a read error may explain. The rearrangement links TRBV10-3 to TRBJ1-6; 7 bases map to TRBD1. CDR1 is ENHRY, CDR2 SYGVKD, per germline. The CDR3 is 14 amino acids. In DNA, the CDR3 is TGTGCCATCAGTGGAGACAGGGATAATTCACCCCGCCACTTT. Translating it yields CAISGDRDNSPRHF.

This chain connects TRBV6-6 to TRBJ2-1; no definite D call. V was cut by 5 bases and J by 8 bases, with 7 bases left in between. The CDR3 covers 11 residues. Germline V gene lookup returns CDR1 MNHNY and CDR2 SVGAGI (reference sequence). The CDR3 DNA reads TGTGCCAGCAGTCACCGACATGAGCAGTTCTTC. This encodes CASSHRHEQFF.

There are a few counts of this clonotype. V gene TRBV20-1 combines with J gene TRBJ2-5; TRBD2 agrees at 9 bases. There are 13 residues in the CDR3. In germline, CDR1 is DFQATT, CDR2 SNEGSKA (reference sequence). V dropped 5 bases and J dropped 4; count of bases not matched to a gene: 5. The CDR3 DNA is TGCAGTGCTCAAACGACTAGCGGAGAGACCCAGTACTTC. Translated: CSAQTTSGETQYF.

This clonotype was detected a few times. The J gene is TRBJ2-1, the V gene TRBV19; tentatively, D is TRBD2 (6 bases). The germline V and J ends were trimmed by 6 bases and 9 bases, with 15 bases remaining between them. Germline loops: CDR1 LNHDA, CDR2 SQIVND (reference sequence). The CDR3 has 13 residues. This CDR3 is CASSPGLLAEQFF. The DNA for the CDR3 is TGTGCCAGTAGCCCGGGACTTTTAGCTGAGCAGTTCTTC.

The chain is built from TRBV3-1 and TRBJ1-1; D may be TRBD1 (6 bases). The length of the CDR3 is 16 residues. Deletions cut 4 bases from V and 0 bases from J, with 15 bases between. Germline values: CDR1 LGHDT, CDR2 YNNKEL (reference sequence). The CDR3 nucleotides read TGTGCCAGCAGCCGTGGTCACAGGGCCTTGAACACTGAAGCTTTCTTT. Encoded protein: CASSRGHRALNTEAFF.

This clonotype was counted at least ten times. This chain uses TRBV29-1 with TRBJ2-1, with D possibly TRBD2 on 6 matching bases. This CDR3 is 16 amino acids long. The V end was cut by 4 bases, the J end by 0 bases, with 16 bases between. Germline CDR1 and CDR2: SQVTM and ANQGSEA. CDR3 in amino acids: CSVVSVAVSSYNEQFF. The DNA of the CDR3 is TGCAGCGTTGTTTCAGTAGCGGTAAGCTCCTACAATGAGCAGTTCTTC.

This clonotype was observed a few times. The gene calls are TRBV3-1 and TRBJ2-7; D gene unclear. The J call is doubtful: the DNA matches TRBJ2-5 better. Germline V gene sequence: CDR1 LGHDT, CDR2 YNNKEL (reference sequence). The CDR3 is 15 residues long. CDR3 sequence: CASSQDSHLSETQYF. In DNA form, the CDR3 reads TGTGCCAGCAGCCAAGATTCTCACTTGTCGGAGACCCAGTACTTC.

In this sample, this clonotype turned up once. The rearrangement links TRBV7-9 to TRBJ1-4, with a possible D match to TRBD1 (5 bases). This CDR3 region has 14 residues. Germline-derived CDR1 and CDR2 are SEHNR and FQNEAQ (reference sequence). Trimming shortened V by 5 bases and J by 6 bases, and 13 bases separated the two germline ends. The DNA for the CDR3 is TGTGCCAGCAGCCAACCCGGGGCATATGAAAAACTGTTTTTT. It yields the protein CASSQPGAYEKLFF. The full variable domain, in which reference TRBV7-9 and TRBJ1-4 provide the parts outside the CDR3, is DTGVSQNPRHKITKRGQNVTFRCDPISEHNRLYWYRQTLGQGPEFLTYFQNEAQLEKSRLLSDRFSAERPKGSFSTLEIQRTEQGDSAMYLCASSQPGAYEKLFFGSGTQLSVL.

The V and J genes are TRBV5-1 and TRBJ2-1, with TRBD2 matching 10 bases. CDR1 and CDR2 from the germline V gene are SGHRS and YFSETQ. The CDR3 loop spans 17 amino acids. The V and J ends lost 0 bases and 7 bases, in that order; junction bases with no gene match: 10. CDR3 residues: CASSLAIRTSGKNEQFF. DNA of the CDR3: TGCGCCAGCAGCTTGGCCATCCGGACTAGCGGTAAAAATGAGCAGTTCTTC.

The chain combines TRBV7-9 with TRBJ1-1; the D is unclear. The ends were cut back, 3 bases at V and 1 base at J, with 18 bases in the middle. The CDR3 is 17 residues long. CDR1 SEHNR and CDR2 FQNEAQ come from the germline V gene (reference sequence). The CDR3 loop is CASSFVRMGRRNTEAFF. Here the CDR3 DNA reads TGTGCCAGCAGCTTCGTCCGGATGGGCAGGAGGAACACTGAAGCTTTCTTT. Together with reference TRBV7-9 and TRBJ1-1, the CDR3 gives the full variable domain: DTGVSQNPRHKITKRGQNVTFRCDPISEHNRLYWYRQTLGQGPEFLTYFQNEAQLEKSRLLSDRFSAERPKGSFSTLEIQRTEQGDSAMYLCASSFVRMGRRNTEAFFGQGTRLTVV.

Turning to this clonotype: The junction and the germline gene differ at one end; a read error may be behind it. The rearrangement joins TRBV5-1 to TRBJ1-5; D remains unclear. The germline V gene has CDR1 SGHRS and CDR2 YFSETQ. This CDR3 region has 15 residues. The chain's CDR3 is CASSLEGSLNPPQHF. The DNA of the CDR3 is TGCGCCAGCAGCTTGGAGGGCAGTTTAAATCCGCCCCAGCATTTT.

About this clonotype itself: The junction departs from the called germline gene at one end, perhaps through a read error. The V and J genes are TRBV2 and TRBJ2-3; TRBD1 matches 8 bases. There are 16 residues in the CDR3. Germline CDR1 and CDR2: SNHLY and FYNNEI. The CDR3 here is CASGLDRVEVTATQYF. As DNA, the CDR3 is TGTGCCAGCGGACTGGACAGGGTTGAAGTCACAGCTACGCAGTATTTT.

The chain is built from TRBV20-1 and TRBJ2-2; D possibly corresponds to TRBD1 (7 bases). V was pared by 4 bases and J by 1 base, with 13 bases between. This CDR3 is 15 amino acids long. The V gene's germline CDR1 is DFQATT and CDR2 SNEGSKA (reference sequence). CDR3 coding DNA: TGCAGTGCTACCAGGGGGGCACTGAACACCGGGGAGCTGTTTTTT. It specifies CSATRGALNTGELFF.

This chain uses TRBV6-5 with TRBJ1-5, with D possibly matching TRBD1 (5 bases). This CDR3 comprises 15 residues. The germline CDR1 and CDR2 sequences are MNHEY and SVGAGI. Trimming cost V 4 bases and J 4 bases, with 14 bases left between them. CDR3 amino acids: CASSWSWDGNQPQHF. The CDR3 nucleotides are TGTGCCAGCAGTTGGTCTTGGGACGGGAATCAGCCCCAGCATTTT.

The chain joins TRBV4-3 to TRBJ2-1, with 11 bases matching TRBD1. The CDR3 runs to 14 residues. Germline-derived CDR1 and CDR2 are LGHNA and YSLEER. The V segment lost 1 base and the J segment 9 bases; nucleotides outside the gene matches: 2. The CDR3 loop is CASSQGDRGAEQFF. CDR3 nucleotide sequence: TGCGCCAGCAGCCAAGGGGACAGGGGGGCTGAGCAGTTCTTC.

Regarding this clonotype: Germline and junction disagree at one end, which may indicate a read error. The chain joins TRBV20-1 to TRBJ1-2; no definite D call. The CDR3 has 11 amino acids. Germline loops: CDR1 DFQATT, CDR2 SNEGSKA (reference sequence). This CDR3 reads CGARAEAGYTF. In DNA form, the CDR3 reads TGCGGTGCGAGAGCGGAGGCTGGCTACACCTTC.

This clonotype was observed a handful of times. The chain recombines TRBV12-3 or TRBV12-4 with TRBJ2-5; D remains ambiguous. The CDR3 spans 12 residues. The V and J ends lost 3 bases and 4 bases respectively, with 6 bases between them. The CDR3 sequence: CASSFSSETQYF. In DNA form, the CDR3 reads TGTGCCAGCAGTTTCTCTTCAGAGACCCAGTACTTC.

This clonotype was seen a handful of times. The rearrangement uses TRBV10-3 and TRBJ2-3, with D tentatively TRBD2 (5 bases). Trimming left V 4 bases short and J 0 bases short, with 8 bases between. Looked up from germline, CDR1 is ENHRY and CDR2 is SYGVKD. The CDR3 loop spans 14 amino acids. The chain's CDR3 is CAISAADSTDTQYF. The CDR3 bases are TGTGCCATCAGTGCAGCGGATAGCACAGATACGCAGTATTTT.

This clonotype was picked up a small number of times. The chain uses TRBV29-1 and TRBJ2-5; a weak D match, TRBD2 (5 bases). The CDR3 consists of 10 residues. Germline V gene data show CDR1 as SQVTM and CDR2 as ANQGSEA. Trimming shortened V by 8 bases and J by 2 bases, and 6 bases separated the two germline ends. CDR3: CSSGQETQYF. CDR3 nucleotide sequence: TGCAGCTCGGGGCAAGAGACCCAGTACTTC.

The chain employs TRBV7-3 and TRBJ2-1; possibly TRBD2 for D (6 bases). Germline V gene sequence: CDR1 SGHTA, CDR2 FQGTGA. Trimming removed 8 bases from V and 4 bases from J, with 12 bases in between. The CDR3 is made up of 13 amino acids. The CDR3 reads CASGRGGYNEQFF. The DNA for the CDR3 is TGTGCCAGCGGCCGCGGAGGGTACAATGAGCAGTTCTTC.

V is TRBV7-2 and J is TRBJ2-4, with 8 bases identical to TRBD2. Trimming removed 1 base from V and 0 bases from J; junction bases left unmatched: 8. There are 18 residues in the CDR3. CDR1 is SGHTA, CDR2 FQGNSA, per germline. CDR3 sequence (DNA): TGTGCCAGCAGCTTAGGGCCCTCCAGCGGGAGAGCCAAAAACATTCAGTACTTC. Its translation: CASSLGPSSGRAKNIQYF.

As regards this clonotype: Its ends do not fully match the called genes, so a read error is possible. This rearrangement joins TRBV20-1 to TRBJ2-7; the match to TRBD2 covers 8 bases. Germline V lookup: CDR1 DFQATT, CDR2 SNEGSKA (reference sequence). CDR3 length: 14 residues. The CDR3 region has the DNA TGCGGTGCTAACGGGGGGGCGCGGACCTACGAGCAGTACTTC. It is translated as CGANGGARTYEQYF.

CDR3 amino acids: CSVEDLSPNPNEQFF. The CDR3 nucleotides are TGCAGCGTTGAAGATCTTTCGCCAAACCCCAATGAGCAGTTCTTC. V gene TRBV29-1 combines with J gene TRBJ2-1; D remains unclear. Germline CDR1 is SQVTM and CDR2 is ANQGSEA. The CDR3 is 15 amino acids. The ends were cut back, 0 bases at V and 6 bases at J, with 15 bases in the middle.

The chain employs TRBV19 and TRBJ1-2; TRBD1 agrees at 8 bases. The CDR3 covers 14 residues. The V and J ends lost 6 bases and 2 bases, in that order; junction bases with no gene match: 5. The germline V gene has CDR1 LNHDA and CDR2 SQIVND (reference sequence). In DNA form, the CDR3 reads TGTGCCAGTAGACCGACAGGGGTCAACTATGGCTACACCTTC. It specifies CASRPTGVNYGYTF. Full variable domain (rest looked up from reference TRBV19 and TRBJ1-2): DGGITQSPKYLFRKEGQNVTLSCEQNLNHDAMYWYRQDPGQGLRLIYYSQIVNDFQKGDIAEGYSVSREKKESFPLTVTSAQKNPTAFYLCASRPTGVNYGYTFGSGTRLTVV.

The J gene is TRBJ2-1, the V gene TRBV28; 11 bases match TRBD2. V shed 6 bases and J 4 bases; nucleotides not matched to a gene: 5. In germline, CDR1 is MDHEN, CDR2 SYDVKM. The CDR3 totals 15 residues. This CDR3 is CASRGGLADYNEQFF. The CDR3 nucleotides are TGTGCCAGCAGGGGGGGACTAGCGGATTACAATGAGCAGTTCTTC.